The entry below describes one T cell receptor beta chain. Antigen: not known. The cDNA had a unique molecular identifier and a template-switch universal primer site. TCRdb re-called the 5' RACE reads with MiXCR, one entry per CDR3 protein. The sample has 240,000 or so distinct CDR3 sequences; 5.5% to 7% are singletons. Healthy Caucasian donors formed the entire cohort. These data belong to a study of identical twins. Broader study findings: Instead of following the same donors, the conclusions were based on cross-sectional statistical analysis. There were fewer insertions in abundant cord blood beta clonotypes, but memory repertoires showed no such pattern.

J lost 1 base, V lost 7 bases, and 6 bases had no gene match. CDR3 length: 15 amino acids. Germline V lookup: CDR1 MNHNS, CDR2 SASEGT. These data were also reused for a study on yellow fever vaccine responses in identical twins.

The chain has TRBV6-1 and TRBJ2-2; 7 bases fit TRBD2. The source of this sequence is a woman aged 18 to 35 in good health. The specimen sequenced was memory (CD45RO+) T cells sorted from blood. The CDR3, as DNA: TGTGCCAGCAAGCGGGGCAGGGTGAACACCGGGGAGCTGTTTTTT. Protein sequence: CASKRGRVNTGELFF.